This note documents a single TCR beta chain sequence. The sample belongs to a study of blood T cell repertoires in COVID-19. Overall study: The samples span acute and convalescent COVID-19 from the United States, Italy and Spain.

In the original processing: Reference gene primer amplification gave nucleated cell count estimates. Produced via immunoSEQ multiplex PCR; TCRdb's table is partial and in-frame only. V and J calls and clone size come straight from that table; D and trimming were deduced from the DNA. The sample records roughly 240,000 clones, roughly 83% being singletons. J gave up 2 bases and V 3 bases, and 11 bases lay outside the gene matches. Germline V gene lookup returns CDR1 DFQATT and CDR2 SNEGSKA (reference sequence). This CDR3 is 16 amino acids long. This rearrangement joins TRBV20-1 to TRBJ2-3, with TRBD2 matching 7 bases. This clonotype originated in a man in his fifties or sixties who had recovered from COVID-19. Sequencing input: peripheral blood. The CDR3: CSASEVASGYTDTQYF. The CDR3 region has the DNA TGCAGTGCTAGTGAAGTTGCTAGCGGATACACAGATACGCAGTATTTT.